This entry is about one T cell receptor (beta chain). Its antigen is not yet known. Base-call qualities are not available, and no considerably larger clone is one nucleotide away. The donors were about 40 Caucasian individuals from Russia, aged roughly 6 to 100 years, who were systemically healthy. Around 9.8 milliliters of peripheral blood were collected from each donor into EDTA-treated Vacutainer tubes. Ficoll-Paque density-gradient centrifugation was used to isolate PBMCs, with at least 7 million per sample. Total RNA was extracted from PBMCs with Trizol reagent, with at least 6 micrograms obtained per sample. For every donor, an aliquot of PBMCs went through flow cytometry to measure the percentages of naive CD45RAhigh/CD27high T cells. These data belong to a study of blood T cells in healthy people across ages (dated by TCRdb to 2014 to 2015). Background for the entire study: In model experiments, template switching captured roughly one uniquely barcoded TCR beta cDNA molecule for every two T cells. Donors were grouped into four age groups: young (average approximately 15 years), middle-aged (roughly 37), aged (62) and long-lived (over 80). Age-related changes in TCR beta repertoire diversity were measured in the study by deep sequencing normalized with unique cDNA molecular identifiers. For two donors (one aged 18 to 30 and one aged 80 or older), the study analyzed two additional independent replicas of 1 million unique cDNA reads from the same blood draw. To avoid experimental bias, donors of different ages were randomly spread across the sequencing lanes.

Relative to germline, V is missing 4 bases and J is missing 4 bases, with 13 bases of the junction outside any gene match. Counted from cysteine to phenylalanine, this CDR3 has 16 amino acids. Just the 48-base CDR3 DNA is kept, in frame starting at base 1. CDR1 and CDR2 (SGHRS, YFSETQ) derive from the germline V gene. Results and caveats for the whole study, not just this receptor: Compared with the aged group, the long-lived group had more naive CD4+ T cells, fewer expanded clones and increased TCR diversity, a pattern suggesting age selection. Bulk unsorted PBMC profiling prevented conclusive comparison of naive and antigen-experienced compartments. As age increased, observed TCR beta diversity per million T cells dropped in a roughly linear way, and a significant reduction was already evident by age 40. The percentage of naive T cells measured by flow cytometry correlated strongly with observed TCR beta diversity. Estimates of total diversity from one million sequenced T cells were regarded as lower bounds and underestimates. The CMV infection status of donors was not known, potentially confounding age-related changes in expanded clonotypes.

The receptor library was made with 5' RACE. TCRdb shows the sequencer as Illumina HiSeq 2500. The second PCR ran for about 6 to 12 cycles and used a J-beta primer mix along with a sample-barcoded 5' primer. A template-switch 5' adaptor carrying 12 random nucleotides introduced a unique molecular identifier onto each TCR beta cDNA molecule. Each sample yielded at least 2.5 million CDR3-containing paired-end reads. The Mint cDNA synthesis kit, primed by a TRBC-specific oligonucleotide, was used to synthesize first-strand cDNA from all RNA. Following uracil-DNA glycosylase treatment, a first 18-cycle PCR with universal primers M1SS and BC2_uni_R was performed on all cDNA. In the original analysis: Normalization of each sample was performed by random selection of 1 million high-quality reads, each carrying a distinct molecular identifier. Instead of being binned into consensus sequences, reads with shared molecular identifiers were discarded. MiTCR, run with a Q25 quality threshold and the strictest error-elimination algorithm, handled CDR3 identification, clonotype clustering and error correction. A nonparametric unseen species model with Euler transformation was used to estimate a lower bound on total TCR beta diversity. TCRdb redid the processing of the public reads, applying fastp at Q25 and MiXCR, and retained in-frame beta chains. Rows merge per CDR3 protein into single entries with the most common DNA and genes. These V and J calls rely on TCRdb rather than the paper's analysis. The sample table records some 320,000 distinct CDR3 sequences; 27% of these occur just once. The biggest ten clones account for approximately 30% of the sample.

The material sequenced was blood. This receptor chain uses TRBV5-1 and TRBJ1-1, and 7 junction bases match TRBD1. This TCR was sampled from a woman aged 65 to 85 in good health. The CDR3 region reads CASSVDDDRVRTEAFF. The sequence in DNA is TGCGCCAGCAGCGTGGACGACGACAGGGTGCGCACTGAAGCTTTCTTT.